These T cell receptor beta chains were read from a single sample in a study of control samples from healthy donors and cancer patients. The table came from immunoSEQ multiplex PCR; TCRdb's copy has only in-frame clones and leaves some out. The sample carries around 160,000 clones, more than 85% recorded once. Sequenced: blood. These receptors all come from a young man in good health. Both conserved end residues are part of each CDR3. The order of the fields is clone size, J gene, V gene, D gene, CDR3 protein, CDR3 DNA. D genes are given only for firm matches. Size tells how often a clone was seen (once, few, many) or the class of an expanded clone, and some rows leave it out.

once,TRBJ1-6,TRBV27,TRBD1,CASSLSKTGGPSPLHF,TGTGCCAGCAGTTTATCGAAAACAGGGGGCCCATCTCCCCTCCACTTT
NA,TRBJ1-5,TRBV27,TRBD1,CASKRDRGQGVPQHF,TGTGCCAGCAAACGGGACAGGGGTCAGGGGGTGCCCCAGCATTTT
NA,TRBJ2-5,TRBV5-1,NA,CASRHELIEETQYF,TGCGCCAGCAGACACGAACTTATCGAAGAGACCCAGTACTTC
NA,TRBJ2-5,TRBV30,NA,CAWSVIQETQYF,TGTGCCTGGAGTGTAATCCAAGAGACCCAGTACTTC
NA,TRBJ1-1,TRBV19,NA,CASSWDRTEAFF,TGTGCCAGTAGTTGGGACCGAACTGAAGCTTTCTTT
NA,TRBJ2-3,TRBV6-5,NA,CASSYSTGVPVQYF,TGTGCCAGCAGTTACTCCACGGGGGTACCTGTGCAGTATTTT
once,TRBJ1-2,TRBV30,NA,CAWSLGLGRGGYTF,TGTGCCTGGAGTCTAGGACTCGGAAGAGGTGGCTACACCTTC
NA,TRBJ2-1,TRBV9,NA,CASSAWTYEQFF,TGTGCCAGCAGCGCATGGACTTATGAGCAGTTCTTC
NA,TRBJ2-1,TRBV19,TRBD2,CASGGVAGVSEQFF,TGTGCCAGTGGCGGGGTAGCGGGAGTAAGTGAGCAGTTCTTC
NA,TRBJ2-1,TRBV27,NA,CASNTPGFEQFF,TGTGCCAGCAACACGCCAGGGTTTGAGCAGTTCTTC
NA,TRBJ1-2,TRBV5-4,NA,CASSPLQTVENYGYTF,TGTGCCAGCAGCCCCCTCCAGACGGTAGAGAACTATGGCTACACCTTC
NA,TRBJ1-6,TRBV28,NA,CASSFHTTSPLHF,TGTGCCAGCAGTTTTCACACGACATCGCCCCTCCACTTT
NA,TRBJ1-4,TRBV30,NA,CAWNSGGNEKLFF,TGTGCCTGGAATTCGGGAGGAAATGAAAAACTGTTTTTT
NA,TRBJ2-1,TRBV30,NA,CAWTPSRTFSYNEQFF,TGTGCCTGGACCCCCTCCCGGACCTTCTCCTACAATGAGCAGTTCTTC
NA,TRBJ2-7,TRBV6-2/TRBV6-3,NA,CASSIGIRGQYF,TGTGCCAGCAGCATCGGTATACGGGGGCAGTACTTC
once,TRBJ1-6,TRBV7-9,NA,CASSLGPSSYNSPLHF,TGTGCCAGCAGCTTAGGACCGAGCTCCTATAATTCACCCCTCCACTTT
NA,TRBJ2-1,TRBV9,NA,CASSVLRGDKEQFF,TGTGCCAGCAGCGTTCTCCGGGGGGACAAGGAGCAGTTCTTC
NA,TRBJ2-7,TRBV9,NA,CASSTDYPSPYEQYF,TGTGCCAGCAGCACGGACTACCCGAGCCCCTACGAGCAGTACTTC
NA,TRBJ2-5,TRBV3-1/TRBV3-2,NA,CASSPHRVSYQETQYF,TGTGCCAGCAGCCCCCACCGGGTCTCGTACCAAGAGACCCAGTACTTC
NA,TRBJ2-3,TRBV2,NA,CASGRSGDTQYF,TGTGCCAGCGGGAGGTCGGGGGATACGCAGTATTTT
NA,TRBJ1-1,TRBV27,NA,CASTRSLRRGGRLGEAFF,TGTGCCAGCACCAGAAGTTTGCGTCGTGGGGGGAGGCTGGGTGAAGCTTTCTTT
NA,TRBJ1-1,TRBV9,TRBD1,CASSVGTGNTEAFF,TGTGCCAGCAGCGTAGGGACAGGGAACACTGAAGCTTTCTTT
few,TRBJ2-1,TRBV2,NA,CASSGGWGGYVDEQFF,TGTGCCAGCAGTGGAGGTTGGGGGGGCTACGTCGATGAGCAGTTCTTC
NA,TRBJ1-1,TRBV14,NA,CASSQFREMGREAFF,TGTGCCAGCAGCCAATTTCGCGAAATGGGAAGGGAAGCTTTCTTT
NA,TRBJ2-7,TRBV6-2/TRBV6-3,TRBD1,CASSYSLGQRVYEQYF,TGTGCCAGCAGTTACTCCCTGGGACAGCGAGTCTACGAGCAGTACTTC
once,TRBJ1-2,TRBV5-1,TRBD1,CASSLVGTADGYTF,TGCGCCAGCAGCTTGGTTGGGACAGCAGATGGCTACACCTTC
NA,TRBJ2-5,TRBV24-1,TRBD1,CATSEGTGRQSETQYF,TGTGCCACCAGTGAAGGGACAGGGAGGCAAAGCGAGACCCAGTACTTC
NA,TRBJ1-2,TRBV6-2/TRBV6-3,TRBD1,CASSYSKDRGNYGYTF,TGTGCCAGCAGTTACTCGAAGGACAGGGGGAACTATGGCTACACCTTC
NA,TRBJ2-3,TRBV5-1,NA,CASSEDNSSTDTQYF,TGCGCCAGCAGTGAGGACAACTCTAGCACAGATACGCAGTATTTT
few,TRBJ2-2,TRBV4-2,NA,CASSQIKQGGNTGELFF,TGTGCCAGCAGCCAGATCAAACAGGGAGGGAACACCGGGGAGCTGTTTTTT
NA,TRBJ1-1,TRBV29-1,NA,CSVGDGAHEAFF,TGCAGCGTCGGGGACGGAGCCCATGAAGCTTTCTTT
once,TRBJ2-1,TRBV7-6,NA,CASSLRSGRLIYNEQFF,TGTGCCAGCAGCTTACGGTCTGGGAGGCTAATCTACAATGAGCAGTTCTTC
NA,TRBJ2-7,TRBV19,NA,CASSNDRQENYEQYF,TGTGCCAGTAGTAACGATAGGCAGGAGAATTACGAGCAGTACTTC
NA,TRBJ2-3,TRBV6-5,TRBD2,CASSIAGRADTQYF,TGTGCCAGCAGTATAGCGGGACGGGCAGATACGCAGTATTTT
medium-sized,TRBJ2-7,TRBV3-1/TRBV3-2,TRBD2,CASSRSGIEGEQYF,TGTGCCAGCAGCCGCAGCGGGATTGAGGGCGAGCAGTACTTC
NA,TRBJ1-4,TRBV7-9,NA,CASSLGTQAGEATNEKLFF,TGTGCCAGCAGCTTAGGGACGCAGGCAGGTGAAGCAACTAATGAAAAACTGTTTTTT
once,TRBJ2-7,TRBV12-5,TRBD1,CASGLEGQSYEQYF,TGTGCTAGTGGTTTGGAGGGACAGTCCTACGAGCAGTACTTC
NA,TRBJ2-7,TRBV3-1/TRBV3-2,NA,CASSPRDIKVSYEQYF,TGTGCCAGCAGCCCGAGGGACATCAAAGTCTCCTACGAGCAGTACTTC
NA,TRBJ2-3,TRBV12-5,TRBD2,CASGLVADGTSGTDTQYF,TGTGCTAGTGGTTTGGTGGCAGACGGGACTAGCGGCACAGATACGCAGTATTTT
NA,TRBJ2-2,TRBV10-3,NA,CATRLNTGELFF,TGTGCCACAAGACTGAACACCGGGGAGCTGTTTTTT